Listed below are T cell receptor beta chains from one sample, sequenced in a study of cytomegalovirus exposure and HLA in healthy donors. Clones were read by immunoSEQ multiplex PCR, and TCRdb kept only the in-frame ones, dropping some. The table has around 140,000 clones, roughly 70% seen once. Sequenced material: PBMCs. These receptors were taken from a man aged 50 to 59 in good health and CMV-seropositive. The CDR3 runs from the conserved cysteine through the conserved F or W. The order of the fields is V gene, J gene, D gene, clone size, CDR3 DNA, CDR3 protein. The D gene is left open where the match is weak. Clone size is shown for a subset of rows, as once, few, many or a class of expanded clone.

>TRBV19|TRBJ1-5|TRBD1|few
TGTGCCAGTAGTTCAGACAGGGGAGATCCTCATCGCAATCAGCCCCAGCATTTT
CASSSDRGDPHRNQPQHF
>TRBV6-1|TRBJ2-7|TRBD2|.
TGTGCCAGCGAATCCCGGGAGGGCTACGAGCAGTACTTC
CASESREGYEQYF
>TRBV25-1|TRBJ2-3|TRBD2|.
TGTGCCAGCAGTTCTCCCCCCGGACTAGCGGGGACAGATACGCAGTATTTT
CASSSPPGLAGTDTQYF
>TRBV4-2|TRBJ1-3|.|.
TGTGCCAGCAGTGCTTACTCTCGCTCTGGAAACACCATATATTTT
CASSAYSRSGNTIYF
>TRBV19|TRBJ1-2|TRBD1|.
TGTGCCAGTAGTATAGCCCCTCTTCAGGGGGCGAGGTATGGCTACACCTTC
CASSIAPLQGARYGYTF
>TRBV18|TRBJ2-7|.|.
TGTGCCAGCTCACTTGGACAAGGGGAGCAGTACTTC
CASSLGQGEQYF
>TRBV10-2|TRBJ2-7|.|.
TGCGCCAGCAGTGAGTCCAGACGACTTGCCGGCGAGCAGTACTTC
CASSESRRLAGEQYF
>TRBV11-3|TRBJ2-7|.|few
TGTGCCAGCAGCTCTCATTCAGCCTACGAGCAGTACTTC
CASSSHSAYEQYF
>TRBV7-2|TRBJ2-1|TRBD2|.
TGTGCCAGCACCCTTAGTGGGACTAGCGGGAGTATTGAGCAGTTCTTC
CASTLSGTSGSIEQFF
>TRBV2|TRBJ2-2|TRBD2|.
TGTGCCAGCGGGGAGACTAGAGGCGGGAGGGCCGGGGAGCTGTTTTTT
CASGETRGGRAGELFF
>TRBV6-6|TRBJ2-1|TRBD1|few
TGTGCCAGCAGTGGGACAGGACCAATGCAGTTCTTC
CASSGTGPMQFF
>TRBV5-1|TRBJ2-7|.|.
TGCGCCAGCAGCTTGGCCAGAGGAAGAACCTACGAGCAGTACTTC
CASSLARGRTYEQYF
>TRBV5-6|TRBJ1-3|.|.
TGTGCCAGCAGCTTACTCGGGGCTGGAAACACCATATATTTT
CASSLLGAGNTIYF
>TRBV5-6|TRBJ1-1|.|.
TGTGCCAGCAGCTTGGGCCGGGGAGGGAGGTTAAATACTGAAGCTTTCTTT
CASSLGRGGRLNTEAFF
>TRBV18|TRBJ2-1|.|few
TGTGCCAGCTCACCACCGGAACTGCGGGCTTACAATGAGCAGTTCTTC
CASSPPELRAYNEQFF
>TRBV27|TRBJ1-4|.|.
TGTGCCAGCAGCTCTTCTTGGGCCGACGAAAAACTGTTTTTT
CASSSSWADEKLFF
>TRBV6-5|TRBJ2-5|.|.
TGTGCCAGCATCCCCAGCGGGACCCAGTACTTC
CASIPSGTQYF
>TRBV5-4|TRBJ2-7|TRBD2|.
TGTGCCAGCAGCTGGGGGGGGAGGCGGACCCATGTCGAGCAGTACTTC
CASSWGGRRTHVEQYF
>TRBV2|TRBJ2-1|TRBD2|.
TGTGCCAGCAGTCGGACTAGCGGGGGGGCAATTGAGCAGTTCTTC
CASSRTSGGAIEQFF
>TRBV6-1|TRBJ1-3|.|.
TGTGCCAGCAGTGTATACAGCTTCTCTGGAAACACCATATATTTT
CASSVYSFSGNTIYF
>TRBV5-4|TRBJ2-1|TRBD2|.
TGTGCCAGCAGCATGACTAGCGGCTCCTACAATGAGCAGTTCTTC
CASSMTSGSYNEQFF
>TRBV19|TRBJ1-1|TRBD1|.
TGTGCCAGTAGTATCGACAGGGGATATTACACTGAAGCTTTCTTT
CASSIDRGYYTEAFF
>TRBV5-6|TRBJ1-1|TRBD1|.
TGTGCCAGCAGCGGATACAGGGGGCAGGTTGAAGCTTTCTTT
CASSGYRGQVEAFF
>TRBV7-2|TRBJ2-5|TRBD1|few
TGTGCCAGCAGCCCCGGGACAGCGCAAGAGACCCAGTACTTC
CASSPGTAQETQYF
>TRBV6-1|TRBJ1-5|TRBD1|.
TGTGCCAGCGGGGACAGGGGAAGCAATCAGCCCCAGCATTTT
CASGDRGSNQPQHF
>TRBV2|TRBJ2-7|TRBD2|.
TGTGCCAGCAGGGAAGGACCAGCGGGGACCTACGAGCAGTACTTC
CASREGPAGTYEQYF
>TRBV6-5|TRBJ2-7|TRBD1|.
TGTGCCAGCAGTACTACGACAGGGGCCTACTACGAGCAGTACTTC
CASSTTTGAYYEQYF
>TRBV28|TRBJ2-2|TRBD1|.
TGTGCCAGCAGTTTACCCAGGGGGCTGAACACCGGGGAGCTGTTTTTT
CASSLPRGLNTGELFF
>TRBV2|TRBJ2-2|.|.
TGTGCCAGCAGAAGTCCGGAGGAGGAGCTGTTTTTT
CASRSPEEELFF
>TRBV11-3|TRBJ2-7|TRBD1|.
TGTGCCAGCAGCCCAGGACAGGGAGTTCCCTACGAGCAGTACTTC
CASSPGQGVPYEQYF
>TRBV28|TRBJ2-1|.|.
TGTGCCAGCAGTTTAGCGGGAAGGTGGAATGAGCAGTTCTTC
CASSLAGRWNEQFF
>TRBV19|TRBJ1-1|.|.
TGTGCCAGTAGTTCCACAGTGATGACTGAAGCTTTCTTT
CASSSTVMTEAFF
>TRBV6-5|TRBJ2-6|.|once
TGTGCCAGCAGTTACTCGAGGGTCTCTGGGGCCAACGTCCTGACTTTC
CASSYSRVSGANVLTF
>TRBV19|TRBJ2-5|TRBD1|.
TGTGCCAGTAGACGCCCCGGACAGGCCCAGGGGGAGCAGTACTTC
CASRRPGQAQGEQYF
>TRBV28|TRBJ1-2|.|.
TGTGCCAGCAGTTCCTCCGACAGGCCGTACTATGGCTACACCTTC
CASSSSDRPYYGYTF
>TRBV18|TRBJ1-1|TRBD1|.
TGTGCCAGCTCGTATCGCCAGGGGGGGAACACTGAAGCTTTCTTT
CASSYRQGGNTEAFF
>TRBV9|TRBJ1-1|.|.
TGTGCCAGCAGCGTAGGAGGTAGGGGGACCACTGAAGCTTTCTTT
CASSVGGRGTTEAFF
>TRBV19|TRBJ2-6|.|.
TGTGCCAGTAGTGCCCTGAGCTCTGGGGCCAACGTCCTGACTTTC
CASSALSSGANVLTF
>TRBV7-8|TRBJ1-5|TRBD1|.
TGTGCCAGCAGCAAGGGGGCCCAGGCTAATCAGCCCCAGCATTTT
CASSKGAQANQPQHF
>TRBV27|TRBJ2-7|TRBD1|once
TGTGCCAGCAGTGATCTTAATACAGGGGGCTACGAGCAGTACTTC
CASSDLNTGGYEQYF
>TRBV5-1|TRBJ2-7|.|.
TGCGCCAGCAGCTCTCAGGGATTCGTGGGCTACGAGCAGTACTTC
CASSSQGFVGYEQYF
>TRBV27|TRBJ2-5|TRBD2|.
TGTGCCAGCAGCCCCTCGGGTAGCGGGGGGGCAGGGACCCAGTACTTC
CASSPSGSGGAGTQYF
>TRBV27|TRBJ2-2|.|.
TGTGCCGTGGGCCGAGGCGGCAGCGGCGGGGAGCTGTTTTTT
CAVGRGGSGGELFF
>TRBV29-1|TRBJ2-3|TRBD1|.
TGCAGCGTTGACGAACAAGGGACAGGGGAGTATTTT
CSVDEQGTGEYF
>TRBV9|TRBJ2-2|.|.
TGTGCCAGCAGCGTAGTCGGGGGACTTTACACCGGGGAGCTGTTTTTT
CASSVVGGLYTGELFF
>TRBV4-1|TRBJ2-7|TRBD1|.
TGCGCCAGCAGCCAGTACAGGGACAGGTACGAGCAGTACTTC
CASSQYRDRYEQYF